This is a list of T cell receptor beta chains from one sample in a study of T cell responses to AZD1222 COVID-19 vaccine. Method: immunoSEQ multiplex PCR; TCRdb's copy keeps in-frame clones and lacks some. The table lists tens of thousands of clones, 80% to 90% of them singletons. Sequenced here: peripheral blood, sampled 28 days after the second AZD1222 dose. These receptors originate from an adult who received the AZD1222 COVID-19 vaccine. Both conserved end residues are part of each CDR3. D genes are given only for firm matches. Expanded clones get a size class; other rows say once, few or many, or leave the size out.

d_gene	v_gene	abundance	j_gene	CDR3nt	CDR3aa
.	TRBV5-1	.	TRBJ1-3	TGCGCCAGCAGCTTGGGTTATACTACTGGAAACACCATATATTTT	CASSLGYTTGNTIYF
.	TRBV6-5	few	TRBJ2-5	TGTGCCACCTCCAGAGGGGACGAGACCCAGTACTTC	CATSRGDETQYF
TRBD1	TRBV5-1	.	TRBJ2-1	TGCGCCAGCAGCCCTGGGACAGGGGGACCCTACAATGAGCAGTTCTTC	CASSPGTGGPYNEQFF
.	TRBV7-8	once	TRBJ1-5	TGTGCCAGCAGCTCCGACAGAAATCAGCCCCAGCATTTT	CASSSDRNQPQHF
TRBD2	TRBV13	.	TRBJ2-7	TGTGCCAGCAGCCAGGGACTAGCGGGTTACGAGCAGTACTTC	CASSQGLAGYEQYF
TRBD1	TRBV2	.	TRBJ1-1	TGTGCCAGCTGTGCGGACAGGAGTATTATGAACACTGAAGCTTTCTTT	CASCADRSIMNTEAFF
.	TRBV24-1	.	TRBJ2-6	TGTGCCACCTCGCCCGGCGCCAACTCTGGGGCCAACGTCCTGACTTTC	CATSPGANSGANVLTF
TRBD1	TRBV5-1	few	TRBJ1-1	TGCGCCAGCAGCTTGGGAGGGGGCTGGGTGCGGGACACTGAAGCTTTCTTT	CASSLGGGWVRDTEAFF
.	TRBV6-6	.	TRBJ1-5	TGTGCCAGCACCGAGCTCTATAGCAATCAGCCCCAGCATTTT	CASTELYSNQPQHF
.	TRBV6-5	.	TRBJ2-5	TGTGCCAGCAGTTACTCAAACCGGGAAGGCCAGTACTTC	CASSYSNREGQYF
.	TRBV14	.	TRBJ1-1	TGTGCCAGCAGCCGGGGGATAATGAACACTGAAGCTTTCTTT	CASSRGIMNTEAFF
.	TRBV7-7	.	TRBJ2-1	TGTGCCAGCAGCCCCGGGGTAGGGGGGCCCGCTAGGAATGAGCAGTTCTTC	CASSPGVGGPARNEQFF
TRBD1	TRBV18	.	TRBJ2-7	TGTGCCAGCTCACCACTCCCCGGGACAGGGGGGTCGTACGAGCAGTACTTC	CASSPLPGTGGSYEQYF
.	TRBV7-2	once	TRBJ1-1	TGTGCCAGCAGCCCTCGCACTGAAGCTTTCTTT	CASSPRTEAFF
.	TRBV21-1	.	TRBJ1-5	TGTGCCAGCAGCACCCAGATTAACCAGCCCCAGCATTTT	CASSTQINQPQHF
TRBD1	TRBV29-1	.	TRBJ1-1	TGCAGCGCTTGGGACAGGGGTAGCACTGAAGCTTTCTTT	CSAWDRGSTEAFF
TRBD1	TRBV27	.	TRBJ2-7	TGTGCCAGCAGTCTACATGGACAGGGGGCCTCCTACGAGCAGTACTTC	CASSLHGQGASYEQYF
.	TRBV7-3	.	TRBJ2-3	TGTGCCAGCAGCTTAATGGGGATCCGTGGGGATACGCAGTATTTT	CASSLMGIRGDTQYF
.	TRBV12-3/TRBV12-4	once	TRBJ2-7	TGTGCCAGCAGTTTAGGGTCCTACGAGCAGTACTTC	CASSLGSYEQYF
TRBD1	TRBV4-3	medium-sized	TRBJ2-1	TGCGCCAGCAGCCAAAGTACCGCCGGGACAGGGTACAATGAGCAGTTCTTC	CASSQSTAGTGYNEQFF
.	TRBV18	.	TRBJ2-3	TGTGCCAGCTCACCACTGGCGGGGAGCACAGATACGCAGTATTTT	CASSPLAGSTDTQYF
.	TRBV12-3/TRBV12-4	.	TRBJ2-1	TGTGCCAGCAGTTTATCCAATGAGCAGTTCTTC	CASSLSNEQFF
TRBD1	TRBV9	.	TRBJ2-2	TGTGCCAGCAGCGTAGCTACAGGGGCGAACACCGGGGAGCTGTTTTTT	CASSVATGANTGELFF
.	TRBV7-8	.	TRBJ1-1	TGTGCCAGCAGCTCCGCGACAGCGAACACTGAAGCTTTCTTT	CASSSATANTEAFF
TRBD2	TRBV6-2/TRBV6-3	.	TRBJ2-1	TGTGCCAGCAGTTACCGCGGGAGCTCCTACAATGAGCAGTTCTTC	CASSYRGSSYNEQFF
.	TRBV5-6	few	TRBJ1-2	TGTGCCAGCAGCTGGGGACCGGGTGACTATGGCTACACCTTC	CASSWGPGDYGYTF
TRBD2	TRBV19	.	TRBJ2-1	TGTGCCAGTAGGGATAGCGGGGGGAATGAGCAGTTCTTC	CASRDSGGNEQFF
.	TRBV6-6	.	TRBJ2-5	TGTGCCAGCAGTTTCTCAGGAGAGACCCAGTACTTC	CASSFSGETQYF
TRBD2	TRBV9	.	TRBJ2-4	TGTGCCAGCAGCTCGAGACTAGCGGGAGGACCCAACATTCAGTACTTC	CASSSRLAGGPNIQYF
TRBD1	TRBV28	.	TRBJ2-4	TGTGCCAGCAGTCCCCTTTCCGGTGGGACAGGGATAGCCAAAAACATTCAGTACTTC	CASSPLSGGTGIAKNIQYF
TRBD1	TRBV3-1/TRBV3-2	.	TRBJ1-3	TGTGCCAGCAGCCGGGGGAGGGGGCCAGGAAACACCATATATTTT	CASSRGRGPGNTIYF
.	TRBV27	.	TRBJ2-2	TGTGCCAGCAGTCATAGACAGGGAGGGACCGGGGAGCTGTTTTTT	CASSHRQGGTGELFF
.	TRBV9	.	TRBJ1-2	TGTGCCAGCAGCGTAGATCTTGGGGGGCCCCAGGGCCATGGCTACACCTTC	CASSVDLGGPQGHGYTF
.	TRBV6-5	once	TRBJ1-1	TGTGCCAGCCGGACAGTAAACACTGAAGCTTTCTTT	CASRTVNTEAFF
TRBD1	TRBV2	.	TRBJ2-7	TGTGCCAGCAGCCGTTGGGGATGGGGACAGGGGGCGGAGGAGCAGTACTTC	CASSRWGWGQGAEEQYF
TRBD2	TRBV29-1	.	TRBJ2-1	TGCAGCGCCACCTCCCGAGTAGCGGGAGGGCCCAATGAGCAGTTCTTC	CSATSRVAGGPNEQFF
.	TRBV3-1/TRBV3-2	.	TRBJ2-5	TGTGCCAGCAGCCAAGATTTGGAGACCCAGTACTTC	CASSQDLETQYF
.	TRBV4-3	.	TRBJ1-1	TGCGCCAGCAGCCAAGGACAGGTAGGGGAAGCTTTCTTT	CASSQGQVGEAFF
.	TRBV10-3	.	TRBJ1-6	TGTGCCATCCGGCGCGCGGGGGCGGATTCACCCCTCCACTTT	CAIRRAGADSPLHF
.	TRBV15	.	TRBJ2-1	TGTGCCACCACCACCCGGGGGAGGAATGAGCAGTTCTTC	CATTTRGRNEQFF
.	TRBV15	.	TRBJ1-1	TGTGCCACCAGCAGCAGGGAAACCTTGAACACTGAAGCTTTCTTT	CATSSRETLNTEAFF
TRBD2	TRBV4-3	.	TRBJ2-3	TGCGCCAGCAGCGAAGTTGCCAGCGGGAGTCACGGGGGAGATACGCAGTATTTT	CASSEVASGSHGGDTQYF
.	TRBV28	.	TRBJ1-5	TGTGCCAGCAGTCGCGGAGGTAGCAATCAGCCCCAGCATTTT	CASSRGGSNQPQHF
.	TRBV12-5	once	TRBJ1-1	TGTGCTAGTGGTTCTGTCGGGACTGAAGCTTTCTTT	CASGSVGTEAFF
.	TRBV28	.	TRBJ1-2	TGTGCCAGCAGTTTATGGCAGGATGGCTATGGCTACACCTTC	CASSLWQDGYGYTF
.	TRBV4-3	once	TRBJ1-6	TGCGCCAGCAGCCAAGCGACAGGAAGCTCCTATAATTCACCCCTCCACTTT	CASSQATGSSYNSPLHF
TRBD2	TRBV29-1	.	TRBJ2-7	TGCAGCGTTAAAGGACTAGCGGGAGTTTACGAGCAGTACTTC	CSVKGLAGVYEQYF
.	TRBV27	few	TRBJ1-2	TGTGCCAGCAGTGGATCATCTAACTATGGCTACACCTTC	CASSGSSNYGYTF
TRBD1	TRBV5-6	.	TRBJ1-2	TGTGCCAGCAGCTTGGGACAGGGCAAGAGCGGCTACACCTTC	CASSLGQGKSGYTF
TRBD2	TRBV19	.	TRBJ2-1	TGTGCCAGTAGTATGGGGACCGGGACTAGCGGATACAATGAGCAGTTCTTC	CASSMGTGTSGYNEQFF
TRBD1	TRBV28	.	TRBJ1-2	TGTGCCAGCAACGAGGGACAGGGACGGTGGGATGGCTACACCTTC	CASNEGQGRWDGYTF
.	TRBV18	.	TRBJ1-6	TGTGCCAGCTCACCTACCAGCGGGACGCAAAATTCACCCCTCCACTTT	CASSPTSGTQNSPLHF
TRBD1	TRBV27	.	TRBJ1-6	TGTGCCAGCAGTCACAACCTCCCGACACCCAGGGGGTCACCCCTCCACTTT	CASSHNLPTPRGSPLHF
.	TRBV5-4	.	TRBJ1-1	TGTGCCAGCAGCTTGGAAGGCGTCAGGGATACTGAAGCTTTCTTT	CASSLEGVRDTEAFF
.	TRBV4-1	once	TRBJ1-1	TGCGCCAGCAGCCAAGATCCGGGGTTGGGGGCTGAAGCTTTCTTT	CASSQDPGLGAEAFF
TRBD2	TRBV19	few	TRBJ2-2	TGTGCCAGTAGTATGACTAGCGGGGACACCGGGGAGCTGTTTTTT	CASSMTSGDTGELFF
.	TRBV28	.	TRBJ1-6	TGTGCCAGCAGTTTCAGCGAAGGGATGAGCTCCTATAATTCACCCCTCCACTTT	CASSFSEGMSSYNSPLHF
.	TRBV10-2	few	TRBJ1-5	TGCGCCAGCAGTGAGTCTGGCGATTGGCCCCAGCATTTT	CASSESGDWPQHF
.	TRBV11-2	few	TRBJ2-1	TGTGCCAGCAGCTTGGCGAATGAGCAGTTCTTC	CASSLANEQFF
TRBD2	TRBV11-2	once	TRBJ2-2	TGTGCCAGCAGCTTAGACCTCGGACTAGCGGGGGCTACCGGGGAGCTGTTTTTT	CASSLDLGLAGATGELFF